One and the same sample provided the 27 T cell receptor beta chains below, sequenced in a study of Ad26.COV2.S vaccination and SARS-CoV-2 variants. Treatment in this sample: around 19 received Ad26.COV2.S at low or high dose, single or two shots; 5 received placebo; per-sample allocation not given. Collection of samples fell on day 63 after the first vaccine or placebo injection. Sequenced by immunoSEQ multiplex PCR; TCRdb stores in-frame clones only, minus some. The sample consists of around 450,000 clones, 80% to 90% of them appearing once. The source material was peripheral blood, sampled in a trial of Ad26.COV2.S vaccine versus placebo. The receptors derive from a person aged 18-65 years who received the Ad26.COV2.S COVID-19 vaccine or a placebo.

The V and J genes are TRBV10-1 and TRBJ2-3, with D possibly TRBD1 on 6 matching bases. The CDR3 spans 19 residues. Germline CDR1 WNHNN, CDR2 SYGVQD (reference sequence). Trimming took 0 bases from V and 0 from J, leaving 19 bases between them. For the CDR3, the DNA is TGCGCCAGCAGTGAGTCGGCCAGCGGCAGGGGAACTAGCACAGATACGCAGTATTTT. Its protein product is CASSESASGRGTSTDTQYF.

V and J are TRBV4-1 and TRBJ1-6; the D is unclear. The CDR3 has 16 amino acids. V was clipped by 0 bases and J by 2 bases, with 8 bases between them. CDR1 MGHRA and CDR2 YSYEKL come from the germline V gene. In DNA form, the CDR3 reads TGCGCCAGCAGCCAAGAGAGTCGGGCCTATAATTCACCCCTCCACTTT. The encoded protein is CASSQESRAYNSPLHF.

The chain carries TRBV3-1 (or the pseudogene TRBV3-2) and TRBJ1-6; 8 bases are a match to TRBD1. Per germline, CDR1 LGHDT and CDR2 YNNKEL (reference sequence). The CDR3 loop spans 15 amino acids. V was pared by 2 bases and J by 6 bases, with 3 bases of the junction left unmatched. CDR3 nucleotides: TGTGCCAGCAGCCAATGGGACAGGCGTAATTCACCCCTCCACTTT. The encoded protein is CASSQWDRRNSPLHF.

The CDR3 here is CSARGTGITEAFF. The CDR3 DNA reads TGCAGCGCTAGAGGGACAGGGATAACTGAAGCTTTCTTT. This chain uses TRBV29-1 with TRBJ1-1, with 9 bases lining up with TRBD1. This CDR3 contains 13 residues. V shed 7 bases, J shed 5 bases, and the junction held 8 bases outside the gene matches. CDR1 is SQVTM and CDR2 is ANQGSEA in the germline V gene.

The chain has TRBV4-2 and TRBJ2-7; 12 positions agree with TRBD2. Germline V CDR1 and CDR2: LGHNA, YNFKEQ. The CDR3 loop spans 16 amino acids. Trimming removed 1 base from V and 2 bases from J; junction bases left unmatched: 3. The CDR3: CASSQGGLAGAYEQYF. DNA of the CDR3: TGTGCCAGCAGCCAAGGGGGACTAGCGGGTGCCTACGAGCAGTACTTC.

The gene calls are TRBV30 and TRBJ1-5; the D is unclear. The CDR3 sequence is 14 residues long. CDR1 and CDR2 from the germline V gene are GTSNPN and SVGIG (reference sequence). V was clipped by 1 base and J by 2 bases, with 9 bases between them. The CDR3 here is CAWSDGFGNQPQHF. Here the CDR3 DNA reads TGTGCCTGGAGTGACGGGTTCGGCAATCAGCCCCAGCATTTT.

The CDR3 DNA follows: TGTGCCAGCAGCTTCTCCACGGCGACGGTCACCGGGGAGCTGTTTTTT. Translated: CASSFSTATVTGELFF. V is TRBV13 and J is TRBJ2-2; unclear D gene. Germline V gene lookup returns CDR1 PRHDT and CDR2 FYEKMQ (reference sequence). V was cut by 3 bases and J by 4 bases, with 15 bases left in between. This CDR3 is built from 16 residues.

The V call is TRBV7-2, the J call TRBJ2-3, with D unresolved. Deletions cut 4 bases from V and 2 bases from J, with 16 bases between. Germline V lookup: CDR1 SGHTA, CDR2 FQGNSA. The CDR3 is made up of 16 amino acids. CDR3 protein: CASSSLLSAATDTQYF. In DNA form, the CDR3 reads TGTGCCAGCAGCTCCCTGCTGTCGGCAGCCACAGATACGCAGTATTTT.

The CDR3 DNA reads as TGTGCCAGCAGTTACTCGTCGGGCAGCCCACATTACGAGCAGTACTTC. Its translation: CASSYSSGSPHYEQYF. The chain has TRBV6-5 and TRBJ2-7; D not resolved. This CDR3 spans 16 amino acids. The germline V gene encodes CDR1 MNHEY and CDR2 SVGAGI. Trimming left V 0 bases short and J 4 bases short, with 16 bases between.

The genes are TRBV20-1 and TRBJ1-3, with D unresolved. The ends were cut back, 3 bases at V and 1 base at J, with 10 bases in the middle. The CDR3 consists of 14 residues. Germline loops: CDR1 DFQATT, CDR2 SNEGSKA (reference sequence). For the CDR3, the DNA is TGCAGTGCTAGTGGCCGCATATCTGGAAACACCATATATTTT. Protein product: CSASGRISGNTIYF.

This CDR3 is CASSVNPGTFEQYF. CDR3 nucleotide sequence: TGTGCCAGCAGTGTAAACCCCGGGACATTCGAGCAGTACTTC. This chain uses TRBV2 with TRBJ2-7, with D tentatively TRBD1 (6 bases). V lost 4 bases and J 6 bases, leaving 16 bases between the germline ends. The CDR3 extends over 14 amino acids. Germline V gene data show CDR1 as SNHLY and CDR2 as FYNNEI.

This clone was seen a single time. J is TRBJ1-6 and V is TRBV20-1, with D perhaps TRBD1 (5 bases). The CDR3 totals 17 residues. Germline CDR1 and CDR2: DFQATT and SNEGSKA (reference sequence). V was shortened by 3 bases and J by 7 bases, with 22 bases between the two germline ends. CDR3 coding DNA: TGCAGTGCTAGTCCCCAAAGGGGTGTTTCTTCCAATTCACCCCTCCACTTT. Amino acids: CSASPQRGVSSNSPLHF.

This chain connects TRBV7-9 to TRBJ2-7; the match to TRBD2 covers 7 bases. Per the germline V gene, CDR1 is SEHNR and CDR2 is FQNEAQ (reference sequence). Trimming took 5 bases from V and 0 from J; bases not matched to a gene: 7. The CDR3 length is 15 residues. The CDR3 sequence: CASSPGGTSSYEQYF. The CDR3 DNA sequence: TGTGCCAGCAGCCCCGGGGGGACGAGCTCCTACGAGCAGTACTTC.

The sample holds one count of this clone. This chain uses TRBV5-6 with TRBJ2-7, with unresolved D. The CDR3 spans 15 residues. Trimming took off 4 bases at V and 3 bases at J, with 17 bases between the two ends. The germline V gene encodes CDR1 SGHDT and CDR2 YYEEEE. The CDR3 spells CASSVFKSELYEQYF. In nucleotides, the CDR3 is TGTGCCAGCAGCGTCTTTAAGTCAGAGCTCTACGAGCAGTACTTC.

Regarding this clone: At one of its ends the junction is not consistent with the germline gene, which may arise from a read error. V is TRBV6-5 and J is TRBJ2-7; either TRBD1 or TRBD2 may supply D (6 bases each). Germline assignment: CDR1 MNHEY and CDR2 SVGAGI. CDR3 length: 13 residues. In DNA form, the CDR3 reads TGTGCCAGCAGTCTGGGCATAAGACAGGAGGGAGCCTTC. It is translated as CASSLGIRQEGAF.

V and J are TRBV28 and TRBJ2-1; tentative D call: TRBD2 (5 bases). V was cut by 5 bases and J by 4 bases, with 9 bases left in between. Germline CDR1 MDHEN, CDR2 SYDVKM. CDR3 length equals 13 residues. The CDR3 loop is CASSLKRYNEQFF. The CDR3 DNA is TGTGCCAGCAGTCTCAAGCGGTACAATGAGCAGTTCTTC. Full variable domain (missing parts from reference TRBV28 and TRBJ2-1): DVKVTQSSRYLVKRTGEKVFLECVQDMDHENMFWYRQDPGLGLRLIYFSYDVKMKEKGDIPEGYSVSREKKERFSLILESASTNQTSMYLCASSLKRYNEQFFGPGTRLTVL.

This clone was seen a single time. The gene calls are TRBV2 and TRBJ1-5, with TRBD1 as a possible D gene (6 bases). From germline, CDR1 is SNHLY and CDR2 FYNNEI. The CDR3 totals 16 residues. V gave up 6 bases and J gave up 3 bases, with 18 bases separating them. CDR3 DNA sequence: TGTGCCAGCAGGAGGACGGGGGGCGGATCCAATCAGCCCCAGCATTTT. Encoded protein: CASRRTGGGSNQPQHF.

The J gene is TRBJ1-6, the V gene TRBV5-4; 9 positions match TRBD1. The CDR3 is 14 residues long. With 3 bases clipped from V and 7 bases from J, the junction kept 2 bases outside the gene matches. From germline, CDR1 is SGHNT and CDR2 YYREEE (reference sequence). The CDR3 is CASSYGQGNSPLHF. The CDR3 nucleotides are TGTGCCAGCAGCTATGGACAGGGGAATTCACCCCTCCACTTT.

The V and J genes are TRBV2 and TRBJ1-1; D gene unclear. The V end was cut by 7 bases, the J end by 1 base, with 10 bases between. This CDR3 has 13 residues. Germline V gene data show CDR1 as SNHLY and CDR2 as FYNNEI. The CDR3 DNA reads as TGTGCCAGCATCGGCACCAAGAACACTGAAGCTTTCTTT. Encoded protein: CASIGTKNTEAFF.

The chain recombines TRBV5-1 with TRBJ2-5; D is ambiguous. V was cut by 4 bases and J by 4 bases, with 8 bases left in between. The CDR3 loop spans 12 amino acids. Looked up from germline, CDR1 is SGHRS and CDR2 is YFSETQ. The CDR3 here is CASSTTGETQYF. The CDR3 DNA follows: TGCGCCAGCAGCACTACCGGAGAGACCCAGTACTTC.

The gene calls are TRBV19 and TRBJ1-2; tentatively, D is TRBD1 (5 bases). The CDR3 is made up of 15 amino acids. The ends were cut back, 7 bases at V and 0 bases at J, with 15 bases in the middle. Per germline, CDR1 LNHDA and CDR2 SQIVND (reference sequence). As DNA, the CDR3 is TGTGCCAGTACCCCTTTGGACATACCTAACTATGGCTACACCTTC. Translation gives CASTPLDIPNYGYTF.

V is TRBV7-8 and J is TRBJ1-1; possible D gene TRBD1, 6 bases. CDR1 is SGHVS, CDR2 FQNEAQ, per germline. Trimming pared 5 bases from V and 0 bases from J, leaving 13 bases between. The CDR3 extends over 15 amino acids. The CDR3 region has the DNA TGTGCCAGCAGCCCACAGGGCGGGATGAACACTGAAGCTTTCTTT. Protein sequence: CASSPQGGMNTEAFF.

This clone appeared a few times. CDR3 loop: CATSRDGGYGYTF. The DNA of the CDR3 is TGTGCCACCAGCAGAGATGGGGGCTATGGCTACACCTTC. The chain combines TRBV15 with TRBJ1-2, with D tentatively TRBD1 (5 bases). The germline V and J ends were trimmed by 0 bases and 4 bases, with 6 bases remaining between them. This CDR3 comprises 13 residues. Germline V gene data show CDR1 as LNHNV and CDR2 as YYDKDF (reference sequence).

This clone was found once. The genes are TRBV6-2 or TRBV6-3 and TRBJ2-7; D call uncertain. Trimming cost V 4 bases and J 5 bases, with 12 bases left between them. Germline CDR1 reads MNHEY; CDR2 reads SVGEGT. The CDR3 is 13 residues long. The CDR3 nucleotides are TGTGCCAGCAGTTCAAAGGACCTCGACGAGCAGTACTTC. Amino acids: CASSSKDLDEQYF.

With regard to this clone: Other DNA sequences of this sample code for an identical CDR3. The V call is TRBV6-5, the J call TRBJ1-1; D ambiguous. The V gene lost 0 bases and the J gene lost 1 base, with 3 bases spanning the gap. Germline lookup yields CDR1 MNHEY and CDR2 SVGAGI. The CDR3 spans 13 residues. CDR3 residues: CASSYSRNTEAFF. The CDR3 coding sequence is TGTGCCAGCAGTTACTCTCGGAACACTGAAGCTTTCTTT.

V is TRBV28 and J is TRBJ2-3; no reliable D call. The germline CDR1 and CDR2 sequences are MDHEN and SYDVKM. The CDR3 runs to 14 residues. V gave up 7 bases and J gave up 0 bases, with 11 bases separating them. The CDR3 loop reads CASKPHDSTDTQYF. The CDR3 DNA reads TGTGCCAGCAAACCCCATGACAGCACAGATACGCAGTATTTT.

The chain recombines TRBV7-9 with TRBJ1-1; D unclear. The CDR3 is 14 residues long. With 2 bases removed from V and 6 bases from J, the gap between germline ends came to 13 bases. Germline V gene sequence: CDR1 SEHNR, CDR2 FQNEAQ (reference sequence). Here the CDR3 DNA reads TGTGCCAGCAGCTTACACGGGGAGGACGCTGAAGCTTTCTTT. Amino acids: CASSLHGEDAEAFF.